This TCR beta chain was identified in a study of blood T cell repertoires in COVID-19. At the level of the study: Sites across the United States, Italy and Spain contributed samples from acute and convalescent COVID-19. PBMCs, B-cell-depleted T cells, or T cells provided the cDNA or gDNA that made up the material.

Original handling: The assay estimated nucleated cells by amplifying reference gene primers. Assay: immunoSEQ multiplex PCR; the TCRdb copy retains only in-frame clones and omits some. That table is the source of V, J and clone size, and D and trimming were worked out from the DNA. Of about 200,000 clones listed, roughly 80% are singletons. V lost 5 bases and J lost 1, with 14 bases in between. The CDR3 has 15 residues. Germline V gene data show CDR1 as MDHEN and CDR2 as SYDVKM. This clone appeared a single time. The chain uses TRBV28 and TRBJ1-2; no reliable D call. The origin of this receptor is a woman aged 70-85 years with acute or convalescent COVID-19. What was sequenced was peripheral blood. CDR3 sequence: CASSTPEDFNYGYTF. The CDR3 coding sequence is TGTGCCAGCAGTACGCCAGAGGATTTTAACTATGGCTACACCTTC.